The 10 T cell receptor beta chains reported below all come from one sample, sequenced in a study of shared clonotypes between healthy human individuals (TCRdb year 2020). The library came from the immunoSEQ multiplex PCR assay. In its TCRdb copy, this immuneACCESS table keeps in-frame sequences only and misses some clones. Where compared with another copy, unresolved V genes explain less than half of these, and the others have no known cause. The sample yields 400,000 to 500,000 clones; around 78% were counted once. The ten largest make up roughly 13% of the sample. Sequenced input: PBMCs. These TCRs come from a woman between 40 and 50 years old in good health. Some clones in this sample may be carry-over from other donors' samples.

This clone showed up just a few times. This chain uses TRBV28 with TRBJ1-2; TRBD1 might be the D (5 bases). V dropped 5 bases and J dropped 3 bases, with 16 bases sitting between them. This CDR3 spans 15 amino acids. Germline V CDR1 and CDR2: MDHEN, SYDVKM. CDR3 protein: CASSGTGAWDYGYTF. The CDR3 DNA is TGTGCCAGCAGTGGAACCGGGGCCTGGGACTATGGCTACACCTTC.

This clone came up a few times. J is TRBJ2-1 and V is TRBV7-3, with TRBD2 as a possible D gene (5 bases). The germline gives CDR1 SGHTA, CDR2 FQGTGA. This CDR3 region has 14 residues. V lost 1 base and J 5 bases, leaving 9 bases between the germline ends. CDR3 DNA sequence: TGTGCCAGCAGCTTAAGCGGGCAGAACAATGAGCAGTTCTTC. It codes for CASSLSGQNNEQFF.

This clone was picked up a small number of times. A much larger clone lies one base from this, so it may be a read error. The sample has other DNA sequences that encode this CDR3 too. This rearrangement joins TRBV19 to TRBJ2-1, with 10 positions matching TRBD2. CDR1 LNHDA and CDR2 SQIVND come from the germline V gene (reference sequence). V dropped 3 bases and J dropped 7; count of bases not matched to a gene: 3. The CDR3 is 14 amino acids. The CDR3 DNA sequence: TGTGCCAGTAGTATCCTAGCGGGAGAGAATGAGCAGTTCTTC. Its protein product is CASSILAGENEQFF.

The chain has TRBV4-3 and TRBJ2-7, with 9 bases lining up with TRBD1. Germline V gene sequence: CDR1 LGHNA, CDR2 YSLEER. V was clipped by 3 bases and J by 1 base; unmatched bases: 10. This CDR3 is 17 amino acids long. The CDR3 DNA follows: TGCGCCAGCAGCCAGGCCCGAGGGGGGACAGGGTCCTACGAGCAGTACTTC. Its protein is CASSQARGGTGSYEQYF.

The rearrangement links TRBV5-6 to TRBJ2-1; 9 bases fit TRBD2. The CDR3 covers 15 residues. V lost 4 bases and J lost 4; bases outside the gene matches: 6. Germline lookup yields CDR1 SGHDT and CDR2 YYEEEE. CDR3 nucleotides: TGTGCCAGCAGCCATAGCGGGAGAGGGTACAATGAGCAGTTCTTC. This gives the protein CASSHSGRGYNEQFF.

The V gene is TRBV27, the J gene TRBJ1-5, with unresolved D. Trimming took off 0 bases at V and 2 bases at J, with 17 bases between the two ends. This CDR3 has 18 amino acids. Germline CDR1 MNHEY, CDR2 SMNVEV (reference sequence). The CDR3: CASSLSQRGIGRNQPQHF. Written as DNA, the CDR3 is TGTGCCAGCAGTTTATCGCAGCGTGGGATCGGGCGCAATCAGCCCCAGCATTTT.

The chain recombines TRBV29-1 with TRBJ2-7; possibly TRBD1 or TRBD2 for D (5 bases each). Trimming took 7 bases from V and 3 from J, leaving 10 bases between them. Germline loops: CDR1 SQVTM, CDR2 ANQGSEA. The CDR3 consists of 11 residues. The DNA for the CDR3 is TGCAGCGGGGGGTCTTACTACGAGCAGTACTTC. Translated: CSGGSYYEQYF.

V is TRBV5-1 and J is TRBJ2-5, with a tentative D call TRBD2 (5 bases). The V gene's germline CDR1 is SGHRS and CDR2 YFSETQ. The CDR3 consists of 16 residues. V lost 0 bases and J lost 2, with 14 bases in between. The CDR3 sequence is CASSLGVDGRQETQYF. CDR3 coding DNA: TGCGCCAGCAGCTTGGGGGTAGATGGGAGACAAGAGACCCAGTACTTC.

The gene calls are TRBV11-3 and TRBJ2-1; maybe TRBD2 (6 bases). Germline-derived CDR1 and CDR2 are SGHNT and YENEEA. The V end lost 1 base, the J end lost 6 bases, and 16 bases lay between the germline ends. The CDR3 has 16 residues. This chain's CDR3 is CASSLGGAGVRNEQFF. The CDR3 DNA reads as TGTGCCAGCAGCTTAGGCGGGGCTGGGGTCCGCAATGAGCAGTTCTTC.

As concerns this clone: A far more abundant clone sits one base away, making this likely a read error. The CDR3 sequence is CAGSQDEGQGVDEQYF. The CDR3 DNA is TGTGCCGGCAGCCAAGACGAGGGGCAGGGCGTCGACGAGCAGTACTTC. This chain joins TRBV4-2 and TRBJ2-7, with D perhaps being TRBD1 or TRBD2 (5 bases each). The CDR3 totals 16 residues. Germline CDR1 is LGHNA and CDR2 is YNFKEQ.